This T cell receptor beta chain was captured in a study of early T cells in non-severe SARS-CoV-2 infection. Study-wide background: Sequencing input comprised bulk RNA from unsorted whole blood; chain pairing was not available.

Study-wide results and caveats: Using VDJdb, the matching emphasized anti-spike CD8 responses while missing private and CD4 specificities.

Individual cDNA molecules carried attached unique molecular identifiers. TCRdb re-called the 5' RACE reads through MiXCR, storing one row per CDR3 protein. The data contain 45,000 to 55,000 distinct CDR3 sequences, roughly 10% of them singletons. With respect to this clonotype: Antigen specificity is unknown.

The specimen sequenced was whole blood. The origin of this receptor is an adult who was a healthcare worker with PCR-confirmed SARS-CoV-2 infection or an uninfected control (not recorded which).

CDR3 DNA sequence: TGCGCCAGCACGGTAGGGGCTCCAGATACGCAGTATTTT. Protein sequence: CASTVGAPDTQYF. The V call is TRBV10-2, the J call TRBJ2-3; a possible D gene is TRBD1 (5 bases). Trimming took 7 bases from V and 4 from J, leaving 12 bases between them. There are 13 residues in the CDR3. Germline V gives CDR1 WSHSY, CDR2 SAAADI.